These T cell receptor beta chains were read from a single sample in a study of STAT3 mutations in large granular lymphocyte leukemia. The method was immunoSEQ multiplex PCR; TCRdb's version includes in-frame clones alone and lacks a portion of them. In the table there are 9,500 to 12,000 clones, 50% to 60% of which are singletons. Input material: peripheral blood mononuclear cells. Receptors were obtained from a boy under 18 with T-cell large granular lymphocyte leukemia. Some clones in this sample may be carry-over from other donors' samples. Each CDR3 is given with its conserved first and last residue. The D gene is left open where the match is weak. Clone size is shown for a subset of rows, as once, few, many or a class of expanded clone.

v_gene	d_gene	abundance	j_gene	CDR3aa	CDR3nt
TRBV29-1	.	.	TRBJ2-7	CSVGDGYEQYF	TGCAGCGTTGGAGACGGATACGAGCAGTACTTC
TRBV29-1	.	few	TRBJ1-2	CSVPKGSGYTF	TGCAGCGTCCCGAAGGGGAGCGGCTACACCTTC
TRBV5-1	TRBD1	few	TRBJ1-6	CASSLVGQGNNSPLHF	TGCGCCAGCAGCTTGGTCGGACAGGGGAATAATTCACCCCTCCACTTT
TRBV6-6	TRBD1	few	TRBJ1-2	CASSSSTGIGYTF	TGTGCCAGCAGTTCCTCGACAGGGATAGGCTACACCTTC
TRBV7-9	.	once	TRBJ1-5	CASSALGGGHQPQHF	TGTGCCAGCAGCGCATTGGGGGGAGGGCATCAGCCCCAGCATTTT
TRBV28	TRBD1	few	TRBJ1-2	CASSLTGTAQGYTF	TGTGCCAGCAGTTTAACTGGGACAGCACAGGGCTACACCTTC
TRBV7-9	.	.	TRBJ2-6	CASSYAGANVLTF	TGTGCCAGCAGCTACGCTGGGGCCAACGTCCTGACTTTC
TRBV7-9	TRBD1	.	TRBJ1-1	CASSSRTGQEVEAFF	TGTGCCAGCAGCTCCAGGACAGGTCAGGAGGTTGAAGCTTTCTTT
TRBV5-1	.	.	TRBJ2-2	CASSLGRGVTGELFF	TGCGCCAGCAGCTTGGGGAGGGGAGTCACCGGGGAGCTGTTTTTT
TRBV5-1	.	.	TRBJ2-5	CASSSTQETQYF	TGCGCCAGCAGCTCGACACAAGAGACCCAGTACTTC
TRBV5-4	.	.	TRBJ1-6	CASSLGGRSPLHF	TGTGCCAGCAGCCTAGGGGGTCGGTCACCCCTCCACTTT
TRBV6-4	TRBD1	few	TRBJ2-2	CASRGQGDTGELFF	TGTGCCAGCAGGGGACAGGGGGACACCGGGGAGCTGTTTTTT
TRBV6-5	TRBD1	.	TRBJ2-5	CASSSGQGAVETQYF	TGTGCCAGCAGTTCAGGACAGGGGGCTGTAGAGACCCAGTACTTC
TRBV5-1	.	.	TRBJ2-7	CASSSTTVWDSYEQYF	TGCGCCAGCAGCTCCACAACAGTGTGGGACTCCTACGAGCAGTACTTC
TRBV29-1	.	.	TRBJ1-2	CSVPGTNYGYTF	TGCAGCGTCCCGGGGACAAACTATGGCTACACCTTC
TRBV7-9	.	.	TRBJ2-7	CASSSFYEQYF	TGTGCCAGCAGCTCTTTTTACGAGCAGTACTTC
TRBV29-1	.	few	TRBJ2-5	CSASPGNQETQYF	TGCAGCGCAAGCCCAGGGAATCAAGAGACCCAGTACTTC
TRBV5-1	.	.	TRBJ2-7	CASSFFPQLTNSYEQYF	TGCGCCAGCAGCTTCTTCCCCCAACTGACAAACTCCTACGAGCAGTACTTC
TRBV6-5	.	few	TRBJ1-2	CASSYNEGSGYTF	TGTGCCAGCAGTTACAACGAAGGCTCTGGCTACACCTTC
TRBV5-1	.	few	TRBJ2-7	CASSLTSMNEQYF	TGCGCCAGCAGCTTGACTAGCATGAACGAGCAGTACTTC
TRBV6-5	TRBD1	few	TRBJ2-7	CASSLIGQGREQYF	TGTGCCAGCAGTCTAATCGGACAGGGAAGGGAGCAGTACTTC
TRBV5-1	.	.	TRBJ1-4	CASSLQGNPDEKLFF	TGCGCCAGCAGCTTGCAAGGGAACCCAGATGAAAAACTGTTTTTT
TRBV29-1	TRBD1	.	TRBJ2-7	CSVRTGKSNEQYF	TGCAGCGTTCGGACAGGGAAAAGCAACGAGCAGTACTTC
TRBV5-1	.	.	TRBJ2-3	CASSFGGTDTQYF	TGCGCCAGCAGCTTCGGGGGCACAGATACGCAGTATTTT
TRBV7-9	TRBD1	.	TRBJ1-1	CASSPTGSATEAFF	TGTGCCAGCAGCCCGACAGGGTCCGCCACTGAAGCTTTCTTT
TRBV18	.	.	TRBJ2-7	CASSPPGRQGLGEQYF	TGTGCCAGCTCACCACCGGGGCGGCAGGGGCTTGGGGAGCAGTACTTC
TRBV27	TRBD1	.	TRBJ2-7	CASSSGQGISYEQYF	TGTGCCAGCAGTTCCGGACAGGGAATCTCCTACGAGCAGTACTTC
TRBV10-2	.	.	TRBJ1-3	CASKVAGNTIYF	TGCGCCAGTAAGGTAGCAGGAAACACCATATATTTT
TRBV18	TRBD1	few	TRBJ1-6	CASSKDRVSPLHF	TGTGCCAGCTCCAAAGACAGGGTTTCACCCCTCCACTTT
TRBV13	.	.	TRBJ1-6	CASSLGLPNPLYF	TGTGCCAGCAGCTTAGGGTTGCCGAACCCTTTGTACTTT
TRBV5-1	.	few	TRBJ1-1	CASSLGHSMNTEAFF	TGCGCCAGCAGCTTAGGACATTCCATGAACACTGAAGCTTTCTTT
TRBV18	.	.	TRBJ1-3	CASSPGGDSGNTIYF	TGTGCCAGCTCACCAGGCGGGGACTCTGGAAACACCATATATTTT
TRBV6-4	.	medium-sized	TRBJ2-1	CASSNGGPEFGEQFF	TGTGCCAGCAGTAATGGGGGTCCCGAATTCGGTGAGCAGTTCTTC
TRBV10-3	.	few	TRBJ2-3	CAISDPAGRDYTQYF	TGTGCCATCAGTGACCCCGCAGGCAGGGACTATACGCAGTATTTT
TRBV4-3	.	few	TRBJ1-1	CASSQNTPNTEAFF	TGCGCCAGCAGCCAAAACACACCGAACACTGAAGCTTTCTTT
TRBV7-9	TRBD1	.	TRBJ1-6	CASTYHPGQGINSPLHF	TGTGCCAGCACCTACCATCCGGGACAGGGAATTAATTCACCCCTCCACTTT
TRBV5-6	TRBD1	.	TRBJ1-5	CASSFGTGFYQPQHF	TGTGCCAGCAGCTTCGGGACAGGGTTCTATCAGCCCCAGCATTTT
TRBV30	.	once	TRBJ2-1	CACALSFYNEQFF	TGTGCCTGCGCCCTTTCTTTTTACAATGAGCAGTTCTTC
TRBV11-2	.	.	TRBJ2-7	CASSSRTLYYEQYF	TGTGCCAGCAGCTCGCGGACTCTCTACTACGAGCAGTACTTC
TRBV5-1	TRBD2	.	TRBJ2-1	CASSLERREGSGNEQFF	TGCGCCAGCAGCTTGGAACGGCGGGAGGGCTCGGGTAATGAGCAGTTCTTC
TRBV7-9	.	few	TRBJ1-6	CASSLAGGHSLHF	TGTGCCAGCAGCTTAGCGGGCGGACATTCTCTCCACTTT